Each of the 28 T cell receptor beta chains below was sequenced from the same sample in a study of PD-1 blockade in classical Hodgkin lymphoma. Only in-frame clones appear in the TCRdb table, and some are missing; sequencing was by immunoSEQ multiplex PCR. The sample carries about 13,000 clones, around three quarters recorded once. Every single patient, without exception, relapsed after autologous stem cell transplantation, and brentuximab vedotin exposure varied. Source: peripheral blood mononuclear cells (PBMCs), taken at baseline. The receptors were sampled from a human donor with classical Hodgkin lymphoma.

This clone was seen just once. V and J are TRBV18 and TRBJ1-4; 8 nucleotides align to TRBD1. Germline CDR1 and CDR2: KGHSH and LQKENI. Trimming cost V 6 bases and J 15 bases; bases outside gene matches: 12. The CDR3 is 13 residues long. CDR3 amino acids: CASSQTLRQGLFF. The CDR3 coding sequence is TGTGCCAGCTCGCAAACCCTCAGACAGGGGTTGTTTTTT.

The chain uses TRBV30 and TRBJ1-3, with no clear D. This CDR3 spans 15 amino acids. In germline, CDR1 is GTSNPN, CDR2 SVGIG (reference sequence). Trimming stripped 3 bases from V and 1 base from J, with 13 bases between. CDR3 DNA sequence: TGTGCCTGGAGCCGCGATTCGGGTTCTGGAAACACCATATATTTT. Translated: CAWSRDSGSGNTIYF.

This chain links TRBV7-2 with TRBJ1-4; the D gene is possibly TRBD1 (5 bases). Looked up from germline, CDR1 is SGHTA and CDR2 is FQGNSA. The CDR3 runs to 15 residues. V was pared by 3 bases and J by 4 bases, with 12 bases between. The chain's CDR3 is CASSFFGAVNEKLFF. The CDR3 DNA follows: TGTGCCAGCAGCTTTTTCGGGGCCGTTAATGAAAAACTGTTTTTT.

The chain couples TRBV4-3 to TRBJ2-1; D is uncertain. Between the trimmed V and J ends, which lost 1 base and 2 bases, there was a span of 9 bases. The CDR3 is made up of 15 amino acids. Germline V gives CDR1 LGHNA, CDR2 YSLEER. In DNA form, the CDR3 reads TGCGCCAGCAGCCAAGGCGGAAGCCCCTACAATGAGCAGTTCTTC. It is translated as CASSQGGSPYNEQFF.

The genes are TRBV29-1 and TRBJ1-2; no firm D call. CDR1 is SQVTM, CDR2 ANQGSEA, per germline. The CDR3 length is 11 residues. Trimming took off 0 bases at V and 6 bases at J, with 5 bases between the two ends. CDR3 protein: CSVEEIHGYTF. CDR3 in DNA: TGCAGCGTTGAAGAGATTCATGGCTACACCTTC.

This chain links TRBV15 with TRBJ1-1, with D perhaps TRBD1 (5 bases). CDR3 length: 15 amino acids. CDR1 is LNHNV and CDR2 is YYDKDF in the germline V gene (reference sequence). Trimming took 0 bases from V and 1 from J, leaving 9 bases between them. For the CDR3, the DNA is TGTGCCACCAGCAGAGATAGGGGCTCGAACACTGAAGCTTTCTTT. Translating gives CATSRDRGSNTEAFF.

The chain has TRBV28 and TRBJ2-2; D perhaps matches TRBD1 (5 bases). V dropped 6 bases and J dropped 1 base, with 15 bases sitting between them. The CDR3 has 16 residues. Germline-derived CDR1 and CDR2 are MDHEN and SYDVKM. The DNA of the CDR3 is TGTGCCAGCAGCCCCCCTGACAGATGGAACACCGGGGAGCTGTTTTTT. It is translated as CASSPPDRWNTGELFF.

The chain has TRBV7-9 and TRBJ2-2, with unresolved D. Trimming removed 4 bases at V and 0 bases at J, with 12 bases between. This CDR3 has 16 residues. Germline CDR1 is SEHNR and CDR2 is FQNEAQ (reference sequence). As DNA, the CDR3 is TGTGCCAGCAGCTCCTGGCCCACGCCGAACACCGGGGAGCTGTTTTTT. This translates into CASSSWPTPNTGELFF.

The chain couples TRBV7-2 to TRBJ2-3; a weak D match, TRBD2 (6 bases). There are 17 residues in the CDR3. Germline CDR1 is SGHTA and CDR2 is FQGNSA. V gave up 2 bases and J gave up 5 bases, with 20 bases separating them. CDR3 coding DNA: TGTGCCAGCAGCTTACGCAGACTAGTTTCTAGAGGAGATACGCAGTATTTT. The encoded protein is CASSLRRLVSRGDTQYF.

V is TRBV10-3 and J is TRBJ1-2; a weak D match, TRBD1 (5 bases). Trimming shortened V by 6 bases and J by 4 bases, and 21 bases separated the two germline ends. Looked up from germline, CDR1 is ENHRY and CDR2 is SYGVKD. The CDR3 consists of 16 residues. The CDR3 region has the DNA TGTGCCATCAGACTTCTGAATTTCGGGACGACCTATGGCTACACCTTC. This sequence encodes CAIRLLNFGTTYGYTF.

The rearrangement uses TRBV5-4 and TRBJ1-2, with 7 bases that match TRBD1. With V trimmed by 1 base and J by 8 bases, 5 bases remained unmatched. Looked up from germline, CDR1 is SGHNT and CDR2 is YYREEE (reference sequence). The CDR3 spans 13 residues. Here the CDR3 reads CASSLIGTDGYTF. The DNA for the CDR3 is TGTGCCAGCAGCTTGATTGGGACAGACGGCTACACCTTC. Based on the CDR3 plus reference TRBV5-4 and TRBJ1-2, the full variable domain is ETGVTQSPTHLIKTRGQQVTLRCSSQSGHNTVSWYQQALGQGPQFIFQYYREEENGRGNFPPRFSGLQFPNYSSELNVNALELDDSALYLCASSLIGTDGYTFGSGTRLTVV.

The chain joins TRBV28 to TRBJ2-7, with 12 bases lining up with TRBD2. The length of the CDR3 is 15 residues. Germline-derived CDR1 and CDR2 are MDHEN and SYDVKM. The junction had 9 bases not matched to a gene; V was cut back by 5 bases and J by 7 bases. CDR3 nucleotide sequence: TGTGCCAGCAGTCCCTCCTTTGGACTAGCGGGGGAGCAGTACTTC. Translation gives CASSPSFGLAGEQYF.

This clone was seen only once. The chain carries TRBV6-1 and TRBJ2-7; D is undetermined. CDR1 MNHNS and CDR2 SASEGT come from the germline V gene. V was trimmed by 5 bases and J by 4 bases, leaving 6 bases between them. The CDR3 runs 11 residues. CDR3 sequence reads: CASSSRYEQYF. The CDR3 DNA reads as TGTGCCAGCAGTTCAAGGTACGAGCAGTACTTC.

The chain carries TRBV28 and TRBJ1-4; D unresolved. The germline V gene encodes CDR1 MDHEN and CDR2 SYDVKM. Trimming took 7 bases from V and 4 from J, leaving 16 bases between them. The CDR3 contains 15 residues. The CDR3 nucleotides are TGTGCCAGCATGGCCTTGGTGGGTTATAATGAAAAACTGTTTTTT. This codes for CASMALVGYNEKLFF.

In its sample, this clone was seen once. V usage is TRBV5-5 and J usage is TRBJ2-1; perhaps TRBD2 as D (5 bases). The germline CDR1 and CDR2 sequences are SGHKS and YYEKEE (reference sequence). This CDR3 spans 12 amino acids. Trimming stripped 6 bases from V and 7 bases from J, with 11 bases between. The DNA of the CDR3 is TGTGCCAGCACCTGGACGGGGAATGAGCAGTTCTTC. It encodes CASTWTGNEQFF.

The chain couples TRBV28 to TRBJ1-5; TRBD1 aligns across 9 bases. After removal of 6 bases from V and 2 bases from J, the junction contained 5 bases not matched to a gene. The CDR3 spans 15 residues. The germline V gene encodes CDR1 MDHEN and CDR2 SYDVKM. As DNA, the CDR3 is TGTGCCAGCAGCTATACAGGGGGCGGCAATCAGCCCCAGCATTTT. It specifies CASSYTGGGNQPQHF.

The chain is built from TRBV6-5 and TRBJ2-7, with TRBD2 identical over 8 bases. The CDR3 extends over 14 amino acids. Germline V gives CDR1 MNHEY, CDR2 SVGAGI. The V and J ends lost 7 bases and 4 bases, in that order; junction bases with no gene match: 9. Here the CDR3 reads CASKQTSAAYEQYF. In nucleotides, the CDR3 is TGTGCCAGCAAACAGACTAGCGCGGCTTACGAGCAGTACTTC.

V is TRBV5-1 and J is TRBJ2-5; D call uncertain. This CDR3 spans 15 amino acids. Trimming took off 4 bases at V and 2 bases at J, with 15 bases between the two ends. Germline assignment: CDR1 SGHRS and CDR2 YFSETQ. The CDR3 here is CASSPVVGRQETQYF. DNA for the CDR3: TGCGCCAGCAGCCCCGTCGTGGGTAGACAAGAGACCCAGTACTTC.

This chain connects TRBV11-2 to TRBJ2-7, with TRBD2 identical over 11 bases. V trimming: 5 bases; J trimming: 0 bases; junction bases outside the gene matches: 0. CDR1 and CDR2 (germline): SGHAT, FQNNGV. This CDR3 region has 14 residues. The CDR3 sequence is CASSLAGGSYEQYF. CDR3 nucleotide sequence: TGTGCCAGCAGCCTAGCGGGGGGCTCCTACGAGCAGTACTTC.

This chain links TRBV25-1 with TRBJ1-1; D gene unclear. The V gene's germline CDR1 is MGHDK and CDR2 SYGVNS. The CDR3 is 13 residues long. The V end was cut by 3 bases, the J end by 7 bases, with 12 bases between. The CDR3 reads CASSESGRNEAFF. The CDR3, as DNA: TGTGCCAGCAGTGAGAGTGGTCGGAATGAAGCTTTCTTT.

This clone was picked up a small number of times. The CDR3 loop reads CSVGDNQFGYTF. The CDR3 nucleotides are TGCAGCGTTGGTGACAATCAATTCGGCTACACCTTC. V gene TRBV29-1 combines with J gene TRBJ1-2, with D uncertain. In germline, CDR1 is SQVTM, CDR2 ANQGSEA. CDR3 length: 12 residues. V was cut by 4 bases and J by 8 bases, with 14 bases left in between.

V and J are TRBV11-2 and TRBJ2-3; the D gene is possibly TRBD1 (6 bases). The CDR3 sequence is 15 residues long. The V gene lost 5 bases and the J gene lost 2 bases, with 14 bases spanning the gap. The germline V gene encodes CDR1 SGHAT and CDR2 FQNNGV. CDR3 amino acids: CASSLGTRNTDTQYF. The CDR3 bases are TGTGCCAGCAGCCTCGGGACAAGGAACACAGATACGCAGTATTTT. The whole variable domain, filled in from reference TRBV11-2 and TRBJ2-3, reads EAGVAQSPRYKIIEKRQSVAFWCNPISGHATLYWYQQILGQGPKLLIQFQNNGVVDDSQLPKDRFSAERLKGVDSTLKIQPAKLEDSAVYLCASSLGTRNTDTQYFGPGTRLTVL.

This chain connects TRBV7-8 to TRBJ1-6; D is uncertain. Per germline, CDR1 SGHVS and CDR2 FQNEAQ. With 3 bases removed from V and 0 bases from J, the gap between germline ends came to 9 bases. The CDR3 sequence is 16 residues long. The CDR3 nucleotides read TGTGCCAGCAGCTTCGGATCGAGCTCCTATAATTCACCCCTCCACTTT. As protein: CASSFGSSSYNSPLHF.

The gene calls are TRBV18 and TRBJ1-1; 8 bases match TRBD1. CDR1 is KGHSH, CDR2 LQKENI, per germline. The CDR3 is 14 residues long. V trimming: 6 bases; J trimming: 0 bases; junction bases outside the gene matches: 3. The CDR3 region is CASSRTGMNTEAFF. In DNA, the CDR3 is TGTGCCAGCTCTCGGACAGGGATGAACACTGAAGCTTTCTTT.

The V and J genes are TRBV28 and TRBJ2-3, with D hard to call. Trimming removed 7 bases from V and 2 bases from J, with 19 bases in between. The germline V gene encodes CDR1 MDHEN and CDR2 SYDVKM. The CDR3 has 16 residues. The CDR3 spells CASTRPSFTYTDTQYF. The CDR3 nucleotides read TGTGCCAGCACTCGACCCAGCTTTACCTACACAGATACGCAGTATTTT. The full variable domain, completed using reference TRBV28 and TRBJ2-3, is DVKVTQSSRYLVKRTGEKVFLECVQDMDHENMFWYRQDPGLGLRLIYFSYDVKMKEKGDIPEGYSVSREKKERFSLILESASTNQTSMYLCASTRPSFTYTDTQYFGPGTRLTVL.

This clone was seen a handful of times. The chain's CDR3 is CASAHSFGRGTGELFF. The CDR3 DNA reads as TGCGCCAGCGCTCACTCATTTGGCCGGGGCACCGGGGAGCTGTTTTTT. V and J are TRBV5-1 and TRBJ2-2; tentative D call: TRBD2 (5 bases). V shed 7 bases and J shed 4 bases, with 20 bases lying between them. Per the germline V gene, CDR1 is SGHRS and CDR2 is YFSETQ. The CDR3 length is 16 residues.

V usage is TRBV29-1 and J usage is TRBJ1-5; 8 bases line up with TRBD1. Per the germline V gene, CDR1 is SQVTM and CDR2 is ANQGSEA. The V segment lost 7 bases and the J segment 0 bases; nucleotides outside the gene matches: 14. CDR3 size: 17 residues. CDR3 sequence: CSDPGQGAPRSNQPQHF. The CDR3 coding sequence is TGCAGCGATCCCGGGCAGGGGGCGCCTCGTAGCAATCAGCCCCAGCATTTT.

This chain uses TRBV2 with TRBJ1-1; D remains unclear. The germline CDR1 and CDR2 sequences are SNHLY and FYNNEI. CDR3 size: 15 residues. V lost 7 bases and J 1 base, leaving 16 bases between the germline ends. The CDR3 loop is CASTRQVLSNTEAFF. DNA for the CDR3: TGTGCCAGCACTCGTCAGGTTCTTTCGAACACTGAAGCTTTCTTT.